This TCR beta chain was retrieved from a study of shared clonotypes between healthy human individuals. Study information: A couple of women and a few men aged 18 to 49 served as donors.

Notes on the study in general: Relative to memory subsets, naive subsets generally showed larger estimated richness. The genetic and exposure-history diversity represented was limited by few donors.

Notes on this clone: Its antigen is undetermined.

Some 28,000 T cell genomes (about 0.2 ug DNA) went into each sorted-subset replicate. The assay was immunoSEQ multiplex PCR, and TCRdb's table has in-frame clones only and misses some. The sample includes fewer than 3 million clones, roughly 90% of them seen just once. The germline V gene has CDR1 MNHEY and CDR2 SMNVEV (reference sequence). V shed 5 bases and J 4 bases; nucleotides not matched to a gene: 8. The CDR3 length is 16 residues. The TCR originated in a man aged 18-30 years in good health. Some clones in this sample may be carry-over from other donors' samples. The chain carries TRBV27 and TRBJ1-4; 9 positions agree with TRBD1. The specimen was naive CD4+ T cells from PBMCs. Described subset: CD45RA+ positively selected. CDR3 amino acids: CASSAYTGGYNEKLFF. For the CDR3, the DNA is TGTGCCAGCAGTGCCTATACAGGGGGCTATAATGAAAAACTGTTTTTT. The variable domain in full, with the rest retrieved from reference TRBV27 and TRBJ1-4, is EAQVTQNPRYLITVTGKKLTVTCSQNMNHEYMSWYRQDPGLGLRQIYYSMNVEVTDKGDVPEGYKVSRKEKRNFPLILESPSPNQTSLYFCASSAYTGGYNEKLFFGSGTQLSVL.